The text below deals with one TCR beta chain. Its antigen is currently unknown. This CDR3 is built from 12 residues. Per the germline V gene, CDR1 is MNHNS and CDR2 is SASEGT. V lost 4 bases and J lost 2, with 5 bases in between. The entry originates in a study of beta chain features in type 1 diabetes. Points from the study as a whole: Compared to healthy donors, patients appeared to have naive, central memory and Treg TCRB repertoires that were more alike. Lower insertion and higher deletion counts appeared at VDJ junctions in type 1 diabetes patients.

Expressed TCRB transcripts were sequenced because the entire RNA isolate underwent reverse transcription. The method was immunoSEQ multiplex PCR; TCRdb's version includes in-frame clones alone and lacks a portion of them. The table records some 330,000 clones, 9.5% to 11% of them present only once. Sequenced sample: naive CD4+ T cells from blood. This TCR derives from a woman aged 25 to 39 in good health. The rearrangement joins TRBV6-1 to TRBJ2-5; no definite D call. The CDR3 sequence is CASSGPQETQYF. The CDR3, as DNA: TGTGCCAGCAGTGGGCCACAAGAGACCCAGTACTTC.